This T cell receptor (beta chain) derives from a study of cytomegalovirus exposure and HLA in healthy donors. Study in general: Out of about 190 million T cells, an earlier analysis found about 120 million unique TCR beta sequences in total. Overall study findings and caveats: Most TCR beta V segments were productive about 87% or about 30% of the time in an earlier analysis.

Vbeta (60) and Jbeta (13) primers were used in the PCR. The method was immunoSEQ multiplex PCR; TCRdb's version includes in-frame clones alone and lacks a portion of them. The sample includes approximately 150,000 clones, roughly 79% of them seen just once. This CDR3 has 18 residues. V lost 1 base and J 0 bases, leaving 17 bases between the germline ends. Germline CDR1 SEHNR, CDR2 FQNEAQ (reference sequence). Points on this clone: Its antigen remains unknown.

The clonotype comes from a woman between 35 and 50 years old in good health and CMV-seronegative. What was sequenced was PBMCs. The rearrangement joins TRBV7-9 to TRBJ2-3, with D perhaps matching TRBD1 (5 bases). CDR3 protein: CASSLGRAAFTSTDTQYF. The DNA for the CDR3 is TGTGCCAGCAGCTTAGGCAGGGCAGCGTTTACTAGCACAGATACGCAGTATTTT.